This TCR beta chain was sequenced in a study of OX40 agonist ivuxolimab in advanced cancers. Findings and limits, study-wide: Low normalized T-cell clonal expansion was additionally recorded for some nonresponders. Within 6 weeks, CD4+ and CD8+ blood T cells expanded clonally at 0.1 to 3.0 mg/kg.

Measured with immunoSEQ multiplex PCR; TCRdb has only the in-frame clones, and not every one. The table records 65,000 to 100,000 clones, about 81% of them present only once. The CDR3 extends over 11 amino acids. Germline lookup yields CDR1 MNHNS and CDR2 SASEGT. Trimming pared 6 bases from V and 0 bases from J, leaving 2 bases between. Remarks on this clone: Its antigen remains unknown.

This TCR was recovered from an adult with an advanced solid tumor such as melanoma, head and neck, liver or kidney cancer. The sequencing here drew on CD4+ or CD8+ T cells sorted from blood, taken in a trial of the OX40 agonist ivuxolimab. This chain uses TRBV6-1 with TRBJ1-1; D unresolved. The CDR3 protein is CASRLNTEAFF. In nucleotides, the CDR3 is TGTGCCAGCAGGTTGAACACTGAAGCTTTCTTT.